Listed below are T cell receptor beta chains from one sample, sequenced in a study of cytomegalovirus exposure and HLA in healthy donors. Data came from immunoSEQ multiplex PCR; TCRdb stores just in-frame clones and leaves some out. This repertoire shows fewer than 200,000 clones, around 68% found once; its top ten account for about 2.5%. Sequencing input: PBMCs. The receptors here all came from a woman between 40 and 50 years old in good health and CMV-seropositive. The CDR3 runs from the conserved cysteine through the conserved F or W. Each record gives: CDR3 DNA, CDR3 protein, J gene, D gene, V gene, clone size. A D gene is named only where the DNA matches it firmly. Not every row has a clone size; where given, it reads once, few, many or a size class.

CDR3 DNA: TGTGCCAGCAGCGCCCGGGACAGGGGATTCCAAGAGACCCAGTACTTC
CDR3 protein: CASSARDRGFQETQYF
J gene: TRBJ2-5
D gene: TRBD1
V gene: TRBV9
clone size: NA

CDR3 DNA: TGTGCCAGCAGTCTACTAGCGGGTTCCTACAATGAGCAGTTCTTC
CDR3 protein: CASSLLAGSYNEQFF
J gene: TRBJ2-1
D gene: TRBD2
V gene: TRBV14
clone size: NA

CDR3 DNA: TGTGCCAGCAGCTTAGGGGGACAGGGGATGGGTCAGCCCCAGCATTTT
CDR3 protein: CASSLGGQGMGQPQHF
J gene: TRBJ1-5
D gene: TRBD1
V gene: TRBV7-2
clone size: NA

CDR3 DNA: TGTGCCAGCAGCAAAAAAATGACCGGGACACTCTACAATGAGCAGTTCTTC
CDR3 protein: CASSKKMTGTLYNEQFF
J gene: TRBJ2-1
D gene: NA
V gene: TRBV21-1
clone size: few

CDR3 DNA: TGTGCCAGCTCCACGAAAGGGGAAGAAGAGACCCAGTACTTC
CDR3 protein: CASSTKGEEETQYF
J gene: TRBJ2-5
D gene: NA
V gene: TRBV21-1
clone size: NA

CDR3 DNA: TGCGCCAGCAGCCAGGGGCAGTTTAATAATTCACCCCTCCACTTT
CDR3 protein: CASSQGQFNNSPLHF
J gene: TRBJ1-6
D gene: NA
V gene: TRBV5-1
clone size: NA

CDR3 DNA: TGCGCCAGCAGTCGAGCAGGGGGCACTGAAGCTTTCTTT
CDR3 protein: CASSRAGGTEAFF
J gene: TRBJ1-1
D gene: TRBD1
V gene: TRBV5-1
clone size: NA

CDR3 DNA: TGTGCCAGCAGTCCCGGGACTAGCAGCGATGAGCAGTTCTTC
CDR3 protein: CASSPGTSSDEQFF
J gene: TRBJ2-1
D gene: TRBD2
V gene: TRBV28
clone size: NA

CDR3 DNA: TGTGCCAGCAGCTTAGGGGTAGGAGCTTGGGGCTTAGGGGAGCAGTTCTTC
CDR3 protein: CASSLGVGAWGLGEQFF
J gene: TRBJ2-1
D gene: NA
V gene: TRBV7-2
clone size: NA

CDR3 DNA: TGTGCCAGCAGTGAACGCGGGAGGAGAGAGACCCAGTACTTC
CDR3 protein: CASSERGRRETQYF
J gene: TRBJ2-5
D gene: TRBD2
V gene: TRBV25-1
clone size: NA

CDR3 DNA: TGTGCCAGCAGTAGCTGGGACAACCGAAACAATGAGCAGTTCTTC
CDR3 protein: CASSSWDNRNNEQFF
J gene: TRBJ2-1
D gene: NA
V gene: TRBV27
clone size: NA

CDR3 DNA: TGTGCCAGCAGCCCGGGACAGGGCTACGAGCAGTACTTC
CDR3 protein: CASSPGQGYEQYF
J gene: TRBJ2-7
D gene: TRBD1
V gene: TRBV7-6
clone size: NA

CDR3 DNA: TGTGCCAGCAGCTTGGGCGGTCGTCCGGGCTACACCTTC
CDR3 protein: CASSLGGRPGYTF
J gene: TRBJ1-2
D gene: NA
V gene: TRBV5-8
clone size: NA

CDR3 DNA: TGCGCCAGCAGCGTGGGACAGGGGGGCACAGATACGCAGTATTTT
CDR3 protein: CASSVGQGGTDTQYF
J gene: TRBJ2-3
D gene: TRBD1
V gene: TRBV5-1
clone size: NA

CDR3 DNA: TGCAGCGTTCATACCGGGACTAGCGTTACCTACGAGCAGTACTTC
CDR3 protein: CSVHTGTSVTYEQYF
J gene: TRBJ2-7
D gene: TRBD2
V gene: TRBV29-1
clone size: NA

CDR3 DNA: TGTGCCAGCAGCGCCACAGGGGTGCGGGAGACCCAGTACTTC
CDR3 protein: CASSATGVRETQYF
J gene: TRBJ2-5
D gene: TRBD1
V gene: TRBV9
clone size: NA

CDR3 DNA: TGCGCCAGCAGTGAGCAAGCGGCCACTGAAGCTTTCTTT
CDR3 protein: CASSEQAATEAFF
J gene: TRBJ1-1
D gene: NA
V gene: TRBV10-2
clone size: NA

CDR3 DNA: TGTGCCAGCAGCTTAGGGACTAGCGGGAACATTCAGTACTTC
CDR3 protein: CASSLGTSGNIQYF
J gene: TRBJ2-4
D gene: TRBD2
V gene: TRBV7-2
clone size: NA

CDR3 DNA: TGCAGCGTGGGGGGGCCTCTAGGGGGTAATGAGCAGTTCTTC
CDR3 protein: CSVGGPLGGNEQFF
J gene: TRBJ2-1
D gene: NA
V gene: TRBV29-1
clone size: NA

CDR3 DNA: TGTGCCATCAGTGCCCCGGGACTAGCAGGGGAGACCCAGTACTTC
CDR3 protein: CAISAPGLAGETQYF
J gene: TRBJ2-5
D gene: TRBD2
V gene: TRBV10-3
clone size: few

CDR3 DNA: TGCGCCAGCAGCCAAGCCCGGGATAGCACAAACACCGGGGAGCTGTTTTTT
CDR3 protein: CASSQARDSTNTGELFF
J gene: TRBJ2-2
D gene: NA
V gene: TRBV4-3
clone size: once

CDR3 DNA: TGCGCCAGCAGCCAAGACCCAGGGCCCGGGGCCAACGTCCTGACTTTC
CDR3 protein: CASSQDPGPGANVLTF
J gene: TRBJ2-6
D gene: NA
V gene: TRBV4-3
clone size: NA

CDR3 DNA: TGTGCCAGCAGTGAAGCGCTTCAGGGGCTCACTGAAGCTTTCTTT
CDR3 protein: CASSEALQGLTEAFF
J gene: TRBJ1-1
D gene: NA
V gene: TRBV2
clone size: NA

CDR3 DNA: TGTGCCAGCAGCTTAGAGACAGGGACCTATGGCTACACCTTC
CDR3 protein: CASSLETGTYGYTF
J gene: TRBJ1-2
D gene: TRBD1
V gene: TRBV7-2
clone size: NA

CDR3 DNA: TGTGCCAGCAGTTACGAGGGGGTTACCTATAATTCACCCCTCCACTTT
CDR3 protein: CASSYEGVTYNSPLHF
J gene: TRBJ1-6
D gene: NA
V gene: TRBV6-5
clone size: NA

CDR3 DNA: TGTGCCAGTAGTATAGCAGGGGACGAGCAGTACTTC
CDR3 protein: CASSIAGDEQYF
J gene: TRBJ2-7
D gene: NA
V gene: TRBV19
clone size: NA

CDR3 DNA: TGTGCCAGCAGCCGGAATCGAGGGGGCACTGAAGCTTTCTTT
CDR3 protein: CASSRNRGGTEAFF
J gene: TRBJ1-1
D gene: NA
V gene: TRBV27
clone size: few

CDR3 DNA: TGCGCCAGCAGCTTCCAACAGGGTGTGACCTATGGCTACACCTTC
CDR3 protein: CASSFQQGVTYGYTF
J gene: TRBJ1-2
D gene: NA
V gene: TRBV4-3
clone size: NA

CDR3 DNA: TGTGCCAGCTCACCATCGGGGTTGGACACTGAAGCTTTCTTT
CDR3 protein: CASSPSGLDTEAFF
J gene: TRBJ1-1
D gene: NA
V gene: TRBV18
clone size: NA

CDR3 DNA: TGTGCCAGTAGTATAGAAGGACACCAGGGCTACGAGCAGTACTTC
CDR3 protein: CASSIEGHQGYEQYF
J gene: TRBJ2-7
D gene: NA
V gene: TRBV19
clone size: NA

CDR3 DNA: TGCGCCAGCAGTGAGTCGAGGGCAGGGAGGAGCTCTGGGGCCAACGTCCTGACTTTC
CDR3 protein: CASSESRAGRSSGANVLTF
J gene: TRBJ2-6
D gene: NA
V gene: TRBV10-1
clone size: NA

CDR3 DNA: TGTGCCAGTAGGAAACAGGGGTCCTATGGCTACACCTTC
CDR3 protein: CASRKQGSYGYTF
J gene: TRBJ1-2
D gene: TRBD1
V gene: TRBV19
clone size: NA

CDR3 DNA: TGTGCCAGCAGCTCGACGCGGGGGTCAGATACGCAGTATTTT
CDR3 protein: CASSSTRGSDTQYF
J gene: TRBJ2-3
D gene: TRBD2
V gene: TRBV11-2
clone size: once

CDR3 DNA: TGTGCCAGCAGCCTCCACGGACAACTCTATGGCTACACCTTC
CDR3 protein: CASSLHGQLYGYTF
J gene: TRBJ1-2
D gene: NA
V gene: TRBV6-5
clone size: few

CDR3 DNA: TGTGCCAGCAGTGATCGGAGTGAAAAACTGTTTTTT
CDR3 protein: CASSDRSEKLFF
J gene: TRBJ1-4
D gene: NA
V gene: TRBV25-1
clone size: NA

CDR3 DNA: TGTGCCAGTAGTACTTTGGGGGGGAGTCGGGCAGAGACCCAGTACTTC
CDR3 protein: CASSTLGGSRAETQYF
J gene: TRBJ2-5
D gene: TRBD2
V gene: TRBV19
clone size: NA

CDR3 DNA: TGTGCCAGTAGCCGTCCTCTTATTTCTGGGGCCAACGTCCTGACTTTC
CDR3 protein: CASSRPLISGANVLTF
J gene: TRBJ2-6
D gene: NA
V gene: TRBV19
clone size: few